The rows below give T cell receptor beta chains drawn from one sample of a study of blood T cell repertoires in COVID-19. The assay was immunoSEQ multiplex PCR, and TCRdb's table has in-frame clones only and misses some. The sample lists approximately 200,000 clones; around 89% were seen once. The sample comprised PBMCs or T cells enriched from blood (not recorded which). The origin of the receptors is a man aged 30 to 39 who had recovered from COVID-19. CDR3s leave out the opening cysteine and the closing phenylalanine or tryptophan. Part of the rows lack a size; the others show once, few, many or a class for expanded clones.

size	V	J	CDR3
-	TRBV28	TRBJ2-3	ASSLPRLAGGTDTQY
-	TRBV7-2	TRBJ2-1	ASSFSGTSGGFEQF
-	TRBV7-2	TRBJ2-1	ASSPPGVVEQF
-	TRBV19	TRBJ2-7	ASSLEGTNPYEQY
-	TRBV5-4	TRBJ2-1	ASRSFSGGNNEQF
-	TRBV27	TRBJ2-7	ASSLVGAETYEQY
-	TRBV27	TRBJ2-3	ASSSRGRGRFTDTQY
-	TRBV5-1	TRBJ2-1	ASSLGGLAGEPEQF
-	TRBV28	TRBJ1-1	ASSQTAGLDAF
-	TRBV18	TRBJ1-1	ASSLPPGGAF
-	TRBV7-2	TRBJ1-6	ASRALGGYSPLH
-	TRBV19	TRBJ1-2	ASSVPPWTGGYGYT
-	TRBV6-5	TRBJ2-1	ASSRGQEKNNEQF
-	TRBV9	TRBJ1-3	ASSETQGSGNTIY
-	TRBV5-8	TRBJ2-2	ASSLFDRRAV
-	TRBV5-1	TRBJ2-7	ASSKGQQYEQY
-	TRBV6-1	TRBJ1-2	ASSEATGSMGGYT
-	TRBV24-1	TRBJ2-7	ATSGGDEQY
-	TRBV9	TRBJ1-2	ASSVGQGAEGYT
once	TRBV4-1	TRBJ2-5	ASSQVLGGQETQY
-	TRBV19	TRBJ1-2	ASSIQENYGYT
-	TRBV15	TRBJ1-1	ATSRRLGQNTEAF
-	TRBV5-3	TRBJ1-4	ARSYPGGRGQKLF
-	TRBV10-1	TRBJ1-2	ASSVTRTGDYGYT
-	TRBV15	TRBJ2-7	ATSRDGGTGVYEQY
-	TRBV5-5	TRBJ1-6	ASSTDRVDSPLH
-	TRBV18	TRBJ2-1	ASSPDRTYNEQF
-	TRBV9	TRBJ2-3	ASSVVGTSGASVEDTQY
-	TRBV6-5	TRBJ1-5	ASSRQVSNQPQH
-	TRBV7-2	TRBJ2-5	ASSYSYRRLAGQETQY
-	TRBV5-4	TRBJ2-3	ASSLGGRADTQY
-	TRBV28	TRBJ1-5	ASSGRGSNQPQH